The 18 T cell receptor beta chains below were found in one sample sequenced in a study of blood T cell repertoires in COVID-19. Libraries were prepared by immunoSEQ multiplex PCR; TCRdb keeps only in-frame clonotypes and omits some of them. This sample carries about 200,000 clones, roughly 89% of them seen once, and the ten largest clones take around 2.2%. Sequencing used peripheral blood. The source of these receptors is a man aged 25-45 years who had recovered from COVID-19.

This chain uses TRBV5-1 with TRBJ2-1; tentative D call: TRBD2 (6 bases). Germline assignment: CDR1 SGHRS and CDR2 YFSETQ. The CDR3 consists of 14 residues. Trimming took off 1 base at V and 5 bases at J, with 10 bases between the two ends. The CDR3 loop reads CASSLRTGDNEQFF. CDR3 sequence (DNA): TGCGCCAGCAGCTTGCGAACGGGAGACAATGAGCAGTTCTTC.

The CDR3 DNA follows: TGTGCCAGCAGTTACTTAAGGGGACAGGGCGCAATTGAGCAGTTCTTC. Translating it yields CASSYLRGQGAIEQFF. This sequence joins TRBV6-2 or TRBV6-3 and TRBJ2-1; 9 nucleotides match TRBD1. There are 16 residues in the CDR3. V gave up 1 base and J gave up 9 bases; unmatched junction bases: 10. CDR1 and CDR2 from the germline V gene are MNHEY and SVGEGT.

The V gene is TRBV11-2, the J gene TRBJ2-3, with 7 bases identical to TRBD1. With V trimmed by 2 bases and J by 1 base, 9 bases remained unmatched. The germline V gene has CDR1 SGHAT and CDR2 FQNNGV. This CDR3 is 17 amino acids long. This CDR3 is CASSLFPGTDGTDTQYF. The CDR3 DNA reads as TGTGCCAGCAGCTTATTCCCCGGGACAGATGGCACAGATACGCAGTATTTT.

This clone was recorded at least ten times. The V gene is TRBV9, the J gene TRBJ1-2; D is uncertain. Germline V gene data show CDR1 as SGDLS and CDR2 as YYNGEE. V lost 5 bases and J 3 bases, leaving 11 bases between the germline ends. The CDR3 loop spans 13 amino acids. CDR3 region: CASRPDEDYGYTF. The DNA of the CDR3 is TGTGCCAGCAGACCCGACGAGGACTATGGCTACACCTTC.

This clone was seen only once. The rearrangement joins TRBV4-1 to TRBJ2-1; the D gene is possibly TRBD2 (7 bases). This CDR3 contains 17 residues. V lost 3 bases, J lost 4 bases, and 19 bases lay in between. Looked up from germline, CDR1 is MGHRA and CDR2 is YSYEKL. This CDR3 is CASSQSIPAGTYNEQFF. The DNA for the CDR3 is TGCGCCAGCAGCCAGAGTATACCAGCGGGGACATACAATGAGCAGTTCTTC.

The chain uses TRBV4-1 and TRBJ1-5; no clear D gene. Per germline, CDR1 MGHRA and CDR2 YSYEKL. With 1 base removed from V and 4 bases from J, the gap between germline ends came to 8 bases. This CDR3 has 14 residues. DNA for the CDR3: TGCGCCAGCAGCCAAGGAACAATGAATCAGCCCCAGCATTTT. Its protein is CASSQGTMNQPQHF.

The chain links TRBV11-2 to TRBJ1-5, with no clear D. Trimming took off 5 bases at V and 7 bases at J, with 15 bases between the two ends. Germline CDR1 reads SGHAT; CDR2 reads FQNNGV. CDR3 length: 14 residues. The CDR3 nucleotides read TGTGCCAGCAGCCCCGCGAGCAGCGGGCAGCCCCAGCATTTT. It codes for CASSPASSGQPQHF.

The V and J genes are TRBV11-2 and TRBJ2-5; 8 bases line up with TRBD2. The CDR3 has 16 amino acids. Germline CDR1 reads SGHAT; CDR2 reads FQNNGV. V trimming: 4 bases; J trimming: 4 bases; junction bases outside the gene matches: 11. The CDR3 loop reads CASSSSRGDGRETQYF. The CDR3 nucleotides are TGTGCCAGCAGCTCTTCGCGGGGGGACGGTAGAGAGACCCAGTACTTC.

The rearrangement links TRBV28 to TRBJ1-5; 7 positions match TRBD1. Germline CDR1 reads MDHEN; CDR2 reads SYDVKM. The CDR3 totals 14 residues. V shed 6 bases, J shed 1 base, and the junction held 3 bases outside the gene matches. The CDR3, as DNA: TGTGCCAGCAGCTGGGACAGAAGCAATCAGCCCCAGCATTTT. Residues: CASSWDRSNQPQHF.

Here the CDR3 reads CASSQVFRGNSYNEQFF. CDR3 DNA sequence: TGTGCCAGCAGCCAAGTATTCCGGGGGAACTCCTACAATGAGCAGTTCTTC. V is TRBV4-2 and J is TRBJ2-1, with D possibly matching TRBD2 (6 bases). This CDR3 has 17 amino acids. From germline, CDR1 is LGHNA and CDR2 YNFKEQ. V was trimmed by 1 base and J by 0 bases, leaving 13 bases between them.

The chain employs TRBV5-1 and TRBJ1-1; D gene ambiguous. The ends were cut back, 0 bases at V and 6 bases at J, with 12 bases in the middle. This CDR3 spans 14 amino acids. The germline CDR1 and CDR2 sequences are SGHRS and YFSETQ. CDR3 region: CASSLARRRAEAFF. The CDR3 DNA is TGCGCCAGCAGCTTGGCGCGGAGGAGGGCTGAAGCTTTCTTT. The variable domain in full, completed from reference TRBV5-1 and TRBJ1-1, reads KAGVTQTPRYLIKTRGQQVTLSCSPISGHRSVSWYQQTPGQGLQFLFEYFSETQRNKGNFPGRFSGRQFSNSRSEMNVSTLELGDSALYLCASSLARRRAEAFFGQGTRLTVV.

The chain has TRBV4-2 and TRBJ1-3; no definite D call. CDR3 size: 15 residues. Germline assignment: CDR1 LGHNA and CDR2 YNFKEQ. Trimming pared 4 bases from V and 4 bases from J, leaving 14 bases between. The DNA for the CDR3 is TGTGCCAGCAGCCCCGGTGAGGGAACCGGAAACACCATATATTTT. Translated, it gives CASSPGEGTGNTIYF.

The chain couples TRBV5-1 to TRBJ1-1; D is unclear. The V gene's germline CDR1 is SGHRS and CDR2 YFSETQ. The CDR3 sequence is 15 residues long. Deletions cut 1 base from V and 3 bases from J, with 13 bases between. The CDR3, as DNA: TGCGCCAGCAGCTTGCCGGGTAGAGTGGACACTGAAGCTTTCTTT. Its protein is CASSLPGRVDTEAFF. Filled out from reference TRBV5-1 and TRBJ1-1, the complete variable domain reads KAGVTQTPRYLIKTRGQQVTLSCSPISGHRSVSWYQQTPGQGLQFLFEYFSETQRNKGNFPGRFSGRQFSNSRSEMNVSTLELGDSALYLCASSLPGRVDTEAFFGQGTRLTVV.

In regard to this clone: The germline gene is not matched at one end of the junction; a read error may be the cause. This chain uses TRBV7-9 with TRBJ1-1; possibly TRBD1 for D (5 bases). The CDR3 totals 12 residues. Germline values: CDR1 SEHNR, CDR2 FQNEAQ (reference sequence). The CDR3 DNA is TGTGCCAGCAGCTTAGTAGGGTGGGGCCCTTTGTTT. This gives the protein CASSLVGWGPLF.

The gene calls are TRBV5-4 and TRBJ2-7, with 14 bases that match TRBD2. J gave up 3 bases and V 4 bases, and 3 bases lay outside the gene matches. CDR3 length equals 15 residues. Germline CDR1 SGHNT, CDR2 YYREEE (reference sequence). CDR3 sequence reads: CASSQTSGGVYEQYF. In DNA, the CDR3 is TGTGCCAGCAGCCAGACTAGCGGGGGGGTCTACGAGCAGTACTTC.

The chain carries TRBV6-5 and TRBJ2-7; 10 bases agree with TRBD1. V lost 7 bases, J lost 3 bases, and 6 bases stayed unmatched. Germline V gene data show CDR1 as MNHEY and CDR2 as SVGAGI. The CDR3 runs 14 residues. CDR3 in DNA: TGTGCCAGCATTTGGACAGGGGGGAGCTACGAGCAGTACTTC. Its translation is CASIWTGGSYEQYF.

The gene calls are TRBV6-6 and TRBJ2-2, with D unresolved. Between the trimmed V and J ends, which lost 10 bases and 8 bases, there was a span of 8 bases. CDR1 and CDR2 (germline): MNHNY, SVGAGI (reference sequence). The CDR3 runs to 10 residues. The CDR3 region has the DNA TGTGCCACGGTCCGGGGGGAGCTGTTTTTT. Translating gives CATVRGELFF.

V and J are TRBV5-1 and TRBJ1-2; D gene ambiguous. Trimming shortened V by 0 bases and J by 8 bases, and 17 bases separated the two germline ends. The CDR3 totals 15 residues. Germline V CDR1 and CDR2: SGHRS, YFSETQ. The CDR3 DNA reads TGCGCCAGCAGCTTGGCCAACAACCAGGCGACCGGCTACACCTTC. This encodes CASSLANNQATGYTF.